These T cell receptor beta chains were read from a single sample in a study of cytomegalovirus exposure and HLA in healthy donors. The protocol was immunoSEQ multiplex PCR, while the TCRdb copy is restricted to in-frame clones and leaves out a portion. In the table there are some 150,000 clones, approximately 79% of which are singletons. Sequencing used PBMCs. The receptors come from a woman aged 30 to 39 in good health and CMV-seronegative. The CDR3 runs from the conserved cysteine through the conserved F or W. Fields, in order: D gene, CDR3 length, clone size, J gene, V gene, CDR3 DNA, CDR3 protein. A D gene is named only where the DNA matches it firmly. Expanded clones get a size class; other rows say once, few or many, or leave the size out.

TRBD2 | 14 | NA | TRBJ2-7 | TRBV10-3 | TGTGCCATCAGTGACCGGGAGGGCCTCTACGAGCAGTACTTC | CAISDREGLYEQYF
NA | 9 | NA | TRBJ1-1 | TRBV21-1 | TGCCGCGGCGATCCTGAAGCTTTCTTT | CRGDPEAFF
TRBD1 | 14 | NA | TRBJ1-4 | TRBV5-1 | TGCGCCAGCAGCTCGGGACAGAGGAATGAAAAACTGTTTTTT | CASSSGQRNEKLFF
NA | 12 | few | TRBJ2-2 | TRBV7-6 | TGTGCCAGCAGCTATCTCACCGGGGAGCTGTTTTTT | CASSYLTGELFF
NA | 12 | NA | TRBJ2-2 | TRBV19 | TGTGCCAGTCTAAGGGGCACCGGGGAGCTGTTTTTT | CASLRGTGELFF
NA | 13 | NA | TRBJ2-3 | TRBV14 | TGTGCCAGCAGCCAAGACGGCACAGATACGCAGTATTTT | CASSQDGTDTQYF
TRBD1 | 14 | NA | TRBJ1-4 | TRBV6-1 | TGTGCCAGCAGTAAGGACAGGGTTGACGAAAAACTGTTTTTT | CASSKDRVDEKLFF
TRBD2 | 16 | NA | TRBJ2-3 | TRBV9 | TGTGCCAGCAGCGTAGGGTTAGCGGGAGTCGCAGATACGCAGTATTTT | CASSVGLAGVADTQYF
TRBD1 | 15 | few | TRBJ2-1 | TRBV5-1 | TGCGCCAGCAGCAGAGGGACAGGTGCACTTAATGAGCAGTTCTTC | CASSRGTGALNEQFF
TRBD1 | 13 | NA | TRBJ2-5 | TRBV27 | TGTGCCAGCAGTTCGGACAGGCAAGAGACCCAGTACTTC | CASSSDRQETQYF
TRBD2 | 15 | NA | TRBJ2-7 | TRBV2 | TGTGCCAGCAGTTCTACTAGCGGGAGTTCCTACGAGCAGTACTTC | CASSSTSGSSYEQYF
NA | 16 | NA | TRBJ1-5 | TRBV7-2 | TGTGCCAGCAGTCGTGGCGGCGGGGACCGAGGGCAGCCCCAGCATTTT | CASSRGGGDRGQPQHF
TRBD1 | 16 | NA | TRBJ2-5 | TRBV27 | TGTGCCAGCAGTTTACCGGGACAGGGGGAACAAGAGACCCAGTACTTC | CASSLPGQGEQETQYF
NA | 17 | NA | TRBJ2-5 | TRBV21-1 | TGTGCCAGCAGTGAGGGTCTCAGGATCATCGTCGACGAGACCCAGTACTTC | CASSEGLRIIVDETQYF
TRBD1 | 14 | NA | TRBJ1-1 | TRBV9 | TGTGCCAGCAGCGTTTCGACAGGGGCCACTGAAGCTTTCTTT | CASSVSTGATEAFF